This T cell receptor beta chain was obtained from a study of blood T cell repertoires in COVID-19. Overall study: The United States, Italy and Spain provided the acute and convalescent COVID-19 samples. The analysed material was cDNA or gDNA that came from T cells, B-cell-depleted T cells, or PBMCs.

CDR1 and CDR2 from the germline V gene are SEHNR and FQNEAQ (reference sequence). V lost 0 bases, J lost 3 bases, and 9 bases lay in between. This CDR3 spans 14 amino acids. Only a few counts were recorded for this clone. Seattle researchers signed up patients amid active infection and tracked them longitudinally. In the authors' methods: Nucleated cell counts were estimated from reference gene primer amplification. The repertoire was sequenced with immunoSEQ multiplex PCR; TCRdb's copy has only in-frame clones and lacks some. D and trimming come from the DNA, and the V and J calls and clone size come from that table. The table includes around 190,000 clones, around nine tenths detected once.

The chain employs TRBV7-9 and TRBJ2-7; D may be TRBD2 (5 bases). The material sequenced was peripheral blood. The sequence derives from a man aged 50 to 60 with COVID-19, enrolled during active disease. In DNA form, the CDR3 reads TGTGCCAGCAGCTTAGCGCTCGAGGGCTACGAGCAGTACTTC. Protein: CASSLALEGYEQYF.